This T cell receptor beta chain is drawn from a study of T cells in Graves' hyperthyroidism and ophthalmopathy. Overall study findings and caveats: A model of 13 V-J features distinguished ophthalmopathy from stable hyperthyroidism. The model forecast ophthalmopathy, anticipating it by a median around 6.5 months before onset.

The study excluded patients with uncontrolled infection, other autoimmune disease, pregnancy or lactation. Clinical symptoms, serum thyroxine and TRAb, thyroid ultrasound and orbital computed tomography together formed the diagnostic basis. CDR3 length equals 14 residues. CDR1 and CDR2 from the germline V gene are SEHNR and FQNEAQ (reference sequence). This clonotype was observed a few times. As yet, its antigen is unknown. One junction end does not reproduce the germline sequence, and a read error may be involved. Using RNA transcripts as the source, TCR beta CDR3 regions were amplified. Carried out on the TCR CDR3, a first-round RT-PCR used the HTBI primer set. TCRdb called the multiplex PCR reads again in MiXCR, with one record for every CDR3 protein. The sample yields some 740,000 distinct CDR3 sequences, 14% seen once.

This clonotype originated in a woman aged 18-29 years with Graves' hyperthyroidism. The gene calls are TRBV7-9 and TRBJ2-7, with D hard to call. Material: blood. CDR3 bases: TGTGCCAACAGCTTTACCGGAGCCACCTACGAGCAGTACTTC. This gives the protein CANSFTGATYEQYF.